The clone carrying this T cell receptor beta chain was detected ten times or more. This sample is part of a study of spatial heterogeneity in lung cancer. Overall study: Each time, sequencing found more beta-chain sequences than alpha-chain sequences.

On each TCR cDNA molecule, a unique molecular identifier was present. TCRdb reanalysed the 5' RACE reads using MiXCR and keeps one entry per CDR3 protein. Of under 100,000 distinct CDR3 sequences in the sample, approximately 8.9% were seen once. Trimming took off 1 base at V and 4 bases at J, with 16 bases between the two ends. Germline CDR1 SGHAT, CDR2 FQNNGV. This CDR3 is 16 amino acids long. Sample time point: sample taken at primary tumor resection. In each case, whole RNA from tumor, nontumor lung or frozen PBMC was sequenced unsorted. This TCR came from a male donor with early-stage non-small cell lung cancer. J is TRBJ1-2 and V is TRBV11-2, with no clear D. The sample here was PBMCs, taken at surgery. The CDR3 sequence: CASSLAAGRRTYGYTF. The CDR3 DNA follows: TGTGCCAGCAGCTTAGCGGCCGGGAGACGGACCTATGGCTACACCTTC.